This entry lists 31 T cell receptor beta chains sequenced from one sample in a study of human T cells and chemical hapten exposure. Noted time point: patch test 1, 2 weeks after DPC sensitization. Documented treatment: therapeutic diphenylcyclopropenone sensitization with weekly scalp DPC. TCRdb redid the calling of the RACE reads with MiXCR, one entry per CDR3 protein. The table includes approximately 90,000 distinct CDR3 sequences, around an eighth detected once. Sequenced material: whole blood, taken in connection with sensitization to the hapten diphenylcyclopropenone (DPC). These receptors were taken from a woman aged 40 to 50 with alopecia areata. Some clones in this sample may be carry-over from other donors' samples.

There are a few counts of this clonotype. CDR3 loop: CASSWGGKLFF. The CDR3 nucleotides read TGTGCCAGCAGCTGGGGAGGAAAACTGTTTTTT. The V gene is TRBV7-9, the J gene TRBJ1-4; D is unresolved. Trimming took off 4 bases at V and 10 bases at J, with 7 bases between the two ends. This CDR3 is built from 11 residues. Germline V gene data show CDR1 as SEHNR and CDR2 as FQNEAQ (reference sequence).

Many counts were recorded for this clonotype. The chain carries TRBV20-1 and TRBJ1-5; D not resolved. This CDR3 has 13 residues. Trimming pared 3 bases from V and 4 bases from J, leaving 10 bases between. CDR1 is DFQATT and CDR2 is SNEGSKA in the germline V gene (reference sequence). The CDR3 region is CSASGGPNQPQHF. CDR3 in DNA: TGCAGTGCTAGTGGAGGGCCTAATCAGCCCCAGCATTTT.

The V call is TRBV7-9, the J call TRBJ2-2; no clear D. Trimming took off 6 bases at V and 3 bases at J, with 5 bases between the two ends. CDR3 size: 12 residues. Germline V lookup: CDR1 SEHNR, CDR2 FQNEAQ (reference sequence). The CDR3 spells CASRSHTGELFF. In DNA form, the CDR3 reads TGTGCCAGCAGGTCCCACACCGGGGAGCTGTTTTTT. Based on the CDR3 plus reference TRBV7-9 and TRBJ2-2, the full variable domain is DTGVSQNPRHKITKRGQNVTFRCDPISEHNRLYWYRQTLGQGPEFLTYFQNEAQLEKSRLLSDRFSAERPKGSFSTLEIQRTEQGDSAMYLCASRSHTGELFFGEGSRLTVL.

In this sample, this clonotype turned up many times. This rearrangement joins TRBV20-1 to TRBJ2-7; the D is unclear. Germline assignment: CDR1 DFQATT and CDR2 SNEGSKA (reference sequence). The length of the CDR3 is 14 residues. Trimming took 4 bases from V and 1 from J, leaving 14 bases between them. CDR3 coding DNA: TGCAGTGCTATTAACGCAAAGGCGTCCTACGAGCAGTACTTC. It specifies CSAINAKASYEQYF.

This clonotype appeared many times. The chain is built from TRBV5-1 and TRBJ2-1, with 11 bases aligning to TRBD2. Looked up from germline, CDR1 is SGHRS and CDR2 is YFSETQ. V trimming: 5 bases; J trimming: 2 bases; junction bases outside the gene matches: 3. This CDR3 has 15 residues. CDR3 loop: CASSSGRATYNEQFF. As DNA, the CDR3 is TGCGCCAGCAGTAGCGGGAGGGCCACCTACAATGAGCAGTTCTTC.

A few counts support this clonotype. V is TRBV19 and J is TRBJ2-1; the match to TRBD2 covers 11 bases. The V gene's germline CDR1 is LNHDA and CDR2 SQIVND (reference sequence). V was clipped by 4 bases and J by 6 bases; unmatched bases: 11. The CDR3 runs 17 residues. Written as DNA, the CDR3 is TGTGCCAGTAGTAGGACCCTTCTAGCGGGAGGTACCAATGAGCAGTTCTTC. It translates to CASSRTLLAGGTNEQFF.

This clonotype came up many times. The DNA of the CDR3 is TGTGCCAGCATGTTTATGGGGGGAAGCTCCTACAATGAGCAGTTCTTC. Protein: CASMFMGGSSYNEQFF. The J gene is TRBJ2-1, the V gene TRBV6-2 or TRBV6-3; D is possibly TRBD2 (6 bases). The CDR3 covers 16 residues. V was pared by 7 bases and J by 0 bases, with 16 bases between. Germline V CDR1 and CDR2: MNHEY, SVGEGT.

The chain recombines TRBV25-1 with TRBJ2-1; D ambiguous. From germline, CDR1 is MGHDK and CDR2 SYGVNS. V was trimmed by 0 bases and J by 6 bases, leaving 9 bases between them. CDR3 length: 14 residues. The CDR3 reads CASSEYEPRNEQFF. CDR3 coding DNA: TGTGCCAGCAGTGAATACGAGCCGCGCAATGAGCAGTTCTTC.

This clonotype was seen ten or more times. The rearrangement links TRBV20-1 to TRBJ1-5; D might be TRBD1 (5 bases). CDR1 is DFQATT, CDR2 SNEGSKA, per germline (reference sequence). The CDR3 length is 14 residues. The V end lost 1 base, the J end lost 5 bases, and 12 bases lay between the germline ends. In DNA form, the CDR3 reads TGCAGTGCTAGAGCCGGGACGCGAGATCAGCCCCAGCATTTT. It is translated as CSARAGTRDQPQHF.

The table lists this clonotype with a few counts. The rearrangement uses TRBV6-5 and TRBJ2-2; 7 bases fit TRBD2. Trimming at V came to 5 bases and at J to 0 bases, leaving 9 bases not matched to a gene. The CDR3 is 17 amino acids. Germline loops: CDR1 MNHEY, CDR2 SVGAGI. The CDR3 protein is CASSRRGIAANTGELFF. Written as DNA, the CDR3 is TGTGCCAGCAGTCGGCGGGGGATAGCGGCGAACACCGGGGAGCTGTTTTTT.

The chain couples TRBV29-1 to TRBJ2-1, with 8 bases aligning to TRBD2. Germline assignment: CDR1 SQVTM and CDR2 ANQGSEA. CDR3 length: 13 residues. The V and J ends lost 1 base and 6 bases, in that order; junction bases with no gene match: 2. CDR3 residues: CSVEGREGNEQFF. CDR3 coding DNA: TGCAGCGTTGAAGGTCGGGAGGGCAATGAGCAGTTCTTC.

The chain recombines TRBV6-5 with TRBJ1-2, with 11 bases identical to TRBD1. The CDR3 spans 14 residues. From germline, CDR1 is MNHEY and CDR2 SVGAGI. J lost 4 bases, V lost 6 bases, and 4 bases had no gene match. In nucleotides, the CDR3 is TGTGCCAGCAGCCTCGGACAGGGGGCCTATGGCTACACCTTC. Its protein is CASSLGQGAYGYTF.

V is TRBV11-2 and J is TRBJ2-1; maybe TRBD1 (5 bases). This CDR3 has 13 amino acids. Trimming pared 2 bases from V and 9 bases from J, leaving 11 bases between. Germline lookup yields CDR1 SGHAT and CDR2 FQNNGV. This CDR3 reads CASSLLGDSEQFF. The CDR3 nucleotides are TGTGCCAGCAGCTTACTAGGGGATAGTGAGCAGTTCTTC.

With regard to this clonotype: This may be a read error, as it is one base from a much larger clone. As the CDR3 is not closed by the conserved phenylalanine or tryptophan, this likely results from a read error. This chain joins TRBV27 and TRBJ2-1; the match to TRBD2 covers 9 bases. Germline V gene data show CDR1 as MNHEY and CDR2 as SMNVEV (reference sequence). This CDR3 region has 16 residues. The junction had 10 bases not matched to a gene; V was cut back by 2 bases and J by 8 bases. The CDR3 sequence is CASSLSLAGDMDEQFS. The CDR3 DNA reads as TGTGCCAGCAGTTTAAGTTTAGCGGGAGATATGGATGAGCAGTTCTCC.

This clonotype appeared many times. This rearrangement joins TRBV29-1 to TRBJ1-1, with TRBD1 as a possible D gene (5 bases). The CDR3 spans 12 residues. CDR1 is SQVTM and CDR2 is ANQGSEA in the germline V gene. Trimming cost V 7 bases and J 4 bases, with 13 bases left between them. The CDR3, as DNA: TGCAGCGGCCGTCAGGGTTTCACTGAAGCTTTCTTT. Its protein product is CSGRQGFTEAFF.

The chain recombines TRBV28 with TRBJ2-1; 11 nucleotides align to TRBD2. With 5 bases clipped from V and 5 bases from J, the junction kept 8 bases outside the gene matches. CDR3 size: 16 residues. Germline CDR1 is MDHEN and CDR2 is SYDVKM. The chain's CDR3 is CASSPLGTSGNNEQFF. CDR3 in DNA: TGTGCCAGCAGTCCGTTAGGGACTAGCGGTAACAATGAGCAGTTCTTC.

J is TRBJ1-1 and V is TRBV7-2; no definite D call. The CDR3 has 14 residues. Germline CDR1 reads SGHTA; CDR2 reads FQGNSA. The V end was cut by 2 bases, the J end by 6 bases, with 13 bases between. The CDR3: CASSLSLGMAEAFF. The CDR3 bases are TGTGCCAGCAGCTTAAGTCTGGGGATGGCTGAAGCTTTCTTT.

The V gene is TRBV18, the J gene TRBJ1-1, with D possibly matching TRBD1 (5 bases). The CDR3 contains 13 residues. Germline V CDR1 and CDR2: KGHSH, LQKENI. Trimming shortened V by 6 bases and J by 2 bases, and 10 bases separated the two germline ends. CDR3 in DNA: TGTGCCAGCTCTCAGGGTTATAACACTGAAGCTTTCTTT. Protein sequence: CASSQGYNTEAFF.

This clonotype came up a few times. DNA for the CDR3: TGTGCCAGCAGCCCATCGACAGGTTACGTCGAGACCCAGTACTTC. It translates to CASSPSTGYVETQYF. J is TRBJ2-5 and V is TRBV11-1; D might be TRBD1 (6 bases). Germline CDR1 is SGHAT and CDR2 is FQDESV (reference sequence). V lost 5 bases to trimming and J lost 5 bases, with 18 bases between them. The CDR3 is 15 residues long.

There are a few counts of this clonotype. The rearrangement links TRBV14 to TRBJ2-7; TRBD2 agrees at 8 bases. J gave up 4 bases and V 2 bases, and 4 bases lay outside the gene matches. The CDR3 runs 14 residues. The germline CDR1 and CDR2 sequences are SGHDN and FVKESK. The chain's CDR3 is CASSQNREGYEQYF. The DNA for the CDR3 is TGTGCCAGCAGCCAAAATCGGGAGGGTTACGAGCAGTACTTC.

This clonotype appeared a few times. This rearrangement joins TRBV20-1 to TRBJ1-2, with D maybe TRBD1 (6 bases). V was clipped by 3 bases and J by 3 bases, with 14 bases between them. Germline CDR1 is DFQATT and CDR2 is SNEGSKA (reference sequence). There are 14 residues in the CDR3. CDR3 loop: CSASGQLIDYGYTF. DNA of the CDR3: TGCAGTGCTAGTGGACAGCTGATAGACTATGGCTACACCTTC.

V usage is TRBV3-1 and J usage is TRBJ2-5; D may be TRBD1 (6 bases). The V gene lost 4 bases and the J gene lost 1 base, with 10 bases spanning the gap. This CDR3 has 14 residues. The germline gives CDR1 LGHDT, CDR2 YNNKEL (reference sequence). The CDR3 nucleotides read TGTGCCAGCAGCCCCAGGGGCTGCCAAGAGACCCAGTACTTC. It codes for CASSPRGCQETQYF.

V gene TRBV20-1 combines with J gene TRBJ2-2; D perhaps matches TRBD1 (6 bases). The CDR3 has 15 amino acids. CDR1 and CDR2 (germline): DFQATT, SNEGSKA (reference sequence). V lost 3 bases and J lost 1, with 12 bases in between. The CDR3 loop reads CSASRGTKNTGELFF. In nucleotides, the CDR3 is TGCAGTGCTAGTAGGGGGACGAAGAACACCGGGGAGCTGTTTTTT.

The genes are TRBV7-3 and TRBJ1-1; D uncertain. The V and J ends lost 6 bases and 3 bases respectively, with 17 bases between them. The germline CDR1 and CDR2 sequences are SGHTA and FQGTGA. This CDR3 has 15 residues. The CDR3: CASSPEAGLDTEAFF. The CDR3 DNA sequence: TGTGCCAGCAGTCCCGAAGCAGGCCTCGACACTGAAGCTTTCTTT. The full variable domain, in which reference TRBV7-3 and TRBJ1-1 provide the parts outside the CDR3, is GAGVSQTPSNKVTEKGKYVELRCDPISGHTALYWYRQSLGQGPEFLIYFQGTGAADDSGLPNDRFFAVRPEGSVSTLKIQRTERGDSAVYLCASSPEAGLDTEAFFGQGTRLTVV.

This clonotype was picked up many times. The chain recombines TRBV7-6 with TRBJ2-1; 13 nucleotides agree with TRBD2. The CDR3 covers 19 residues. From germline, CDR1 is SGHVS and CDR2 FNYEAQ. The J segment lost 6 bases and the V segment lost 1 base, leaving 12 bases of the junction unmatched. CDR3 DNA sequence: TGTGCCAGCAGCTTAGTAAGTCCGTTGGGACTAGCGGGACCCAATGAGCAGTTCTTC. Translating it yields CASSLVSPLGLAGPNEQFF.

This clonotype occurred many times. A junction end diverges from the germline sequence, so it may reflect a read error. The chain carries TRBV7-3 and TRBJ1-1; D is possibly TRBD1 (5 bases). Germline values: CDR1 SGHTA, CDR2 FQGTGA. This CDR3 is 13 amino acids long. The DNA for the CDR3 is TGCGCCAGCAGCTTTACAGGGAACACTGAAGCTTTCTTT. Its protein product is CASSFTGNTEAFF.

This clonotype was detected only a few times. In DNA form, the CDR3 reads TGTGCCAGCAACAGGGTTAGCTACGAGCAGTACTTC. Residues: CASNRVSYEQYF. The chain joins TRBV28 to TRBJ2-7; D might be TRBD1 (6 bases). The CDR3 sequence is 12 residues long. Germline V CDR1 and CDR2: MDHEN, SYDVKM. The V gene lost 7 bases and the J gene lost 3 bases, with 10 bases spanning the gap.

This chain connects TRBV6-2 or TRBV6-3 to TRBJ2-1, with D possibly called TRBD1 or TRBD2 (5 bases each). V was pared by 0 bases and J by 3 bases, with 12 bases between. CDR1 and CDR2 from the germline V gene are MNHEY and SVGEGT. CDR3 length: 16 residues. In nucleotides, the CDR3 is TGTGCCAGCAGTTACTCTCCGGGACGTTACTACAATGAGCAGTTCTTC. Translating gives CASSYSPGRYYNEQFF.

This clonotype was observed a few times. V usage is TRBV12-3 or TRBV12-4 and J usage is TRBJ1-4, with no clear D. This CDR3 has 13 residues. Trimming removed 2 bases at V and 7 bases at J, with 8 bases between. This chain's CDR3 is CASSLRVGEKLFF. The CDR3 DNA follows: TGTGCCAGCAGTTTACGAGTCGGTGAAAAACTGTTTTTT.

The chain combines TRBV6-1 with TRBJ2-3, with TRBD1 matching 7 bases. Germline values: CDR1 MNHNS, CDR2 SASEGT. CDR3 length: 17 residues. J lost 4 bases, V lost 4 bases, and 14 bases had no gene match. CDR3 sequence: CASSVKTRAQGADTQYF. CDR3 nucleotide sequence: TGTGCCAGCAGTGTAAAAACGCGGGCCCAGGGGGCAGATACGCAGTATTTT.

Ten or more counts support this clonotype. The CDR3 loop is CAIPGQGAELSEQFF. CDR3 coding DNA: TGTGCCATTCCGGGACAGGGGGCGGAATTAAGCGAGCAGTTCTTC. The chain combines TRBV2 with TRBJ2-1; 12 positions match TRBD1. This CDR3 contains 15 residues. V lost 10 bases and J lost 10; bases outside the gene matches: 14. Germline V CDR1 and CDR2: SNHLY, FYNNEI.